The TCR beta chain under discussion was sequenced for a study of cytotoxic CD8 clonotypes in ibrutinib-treated CLL. Trimming removed 5 bases from V and 0 bases from J, with 14 bases in between. The germline gives CDR1 LNHDA, CDR2 SQIVND (reference sequence). The CDR3 extends over 16 amino acids. Clones were sequenced by immunoSEQ multiplex PCR, and TCRdb holds only the in-frame ones, with some missing. The sample holds under 200,000 clones; more than 80% are singletons and the top ten take 3.5% to 5.5%. This specimen consisted of PBMCs, obtained after 24 months of ibrutinib treatment. The source is a human donor with chronic lymphocytic leukemia. The rearrangement links TRBV19 to TRBJ2-4; the D gene is possibly TRBD1 (5 bases). This chain's CDR3 is CASSERTLLAKNIQYF. In nucleotides, the CDR3 is TGTGCCAGTAGTGAACGGACATTACTAGCCAAAAACATTCAGTACTTC.